This T cell receptor (beta chain) was captured by sequencing in a study of blood T cell repertoires in COVID-19. Study overall: Acute-phase and convalescent COVID-19 samples originated in the United States, Italy and Spain. T cells, B-cell-depleted T cells, or PBMCs supplied cDNA or gDNA.

The CDR3 runs to 16 residues. V was clipped by 1 base and J by 3 bases, with 14 bases between them. Germline loops: CDR1 SGDLS, CDR2 YYNGEE. Per the study methods: For nucleated cells, counts were estimated from reference gene primer amplification. Profiled with immunoSEQ multiplex PCR; TCRdb holds only in-frame clones, not every one. D and trimming were read from the DNA, whereas the V and J calls and clone size are those reported in that table. The data show about 230,000 clones, approximately 80% seen once. The sample holds one count of this clone. The chain is built from TRBV9 and TRBJ2-1, with D maybe TRBD1 (5 bases). This sequence was found in a man aged 40-49 years who had recovered from COVID-19. The sequenced material came from peripheral blood. The CDR3 region has the DNA TGTGCCAGCAGCGTAAGTTACAGGACGATCTACAATGAGCAGTTCTTC. Translation: CASSVSYRTIYNEQFF.